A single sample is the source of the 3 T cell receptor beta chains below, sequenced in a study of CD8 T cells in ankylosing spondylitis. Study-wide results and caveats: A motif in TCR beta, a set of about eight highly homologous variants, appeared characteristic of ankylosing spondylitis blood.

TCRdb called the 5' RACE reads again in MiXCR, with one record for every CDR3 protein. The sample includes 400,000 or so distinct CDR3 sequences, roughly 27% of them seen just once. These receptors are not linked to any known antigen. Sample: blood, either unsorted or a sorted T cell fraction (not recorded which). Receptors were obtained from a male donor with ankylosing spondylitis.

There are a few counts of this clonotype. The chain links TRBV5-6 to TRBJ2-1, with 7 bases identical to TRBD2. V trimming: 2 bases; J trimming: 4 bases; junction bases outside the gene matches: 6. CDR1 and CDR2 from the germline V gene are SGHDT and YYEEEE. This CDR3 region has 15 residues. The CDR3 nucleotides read TGTGCCAGCAGCTTTCTCAGCGGGGATTACAATGAGCAGTTCTTC. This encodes CASSFLSGDYNEQFF.

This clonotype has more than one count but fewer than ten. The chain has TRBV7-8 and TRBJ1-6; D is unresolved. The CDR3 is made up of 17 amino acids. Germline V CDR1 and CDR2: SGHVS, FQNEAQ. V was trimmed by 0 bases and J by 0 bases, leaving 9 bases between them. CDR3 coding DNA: TGTGCCAGCAGCTTAGCCGCGTCCAGCTCCTATAATTCACCCCTCCACTTT. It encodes CASSLAASSSYNSPLHF.

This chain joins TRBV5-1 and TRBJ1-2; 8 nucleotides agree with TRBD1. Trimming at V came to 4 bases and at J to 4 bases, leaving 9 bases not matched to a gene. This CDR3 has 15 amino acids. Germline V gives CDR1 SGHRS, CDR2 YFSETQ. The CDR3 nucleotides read TGCGCCAGCAGCGCCCCAGGGGGCCGCGGCTATGGCTACACCTTC. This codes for CASSAPGGRGYGYTF.